Shown below are 24 T cell receptor beta chains from a single sample sequenced in a study of blood T cell repertoires in COVID-19. The repertoire was sequenced with immunoSEQ multiplex PCR; TCRdb's copy has only in-frame clones and lacks some. The sample carries roughly 260,000 clones, roughly 90% recorded once. The specimen was peripheral blood. These TCRs come from a woman in her fifties or sixties who had recovered from COVID-19.

The chain employs TRBV6-5 and TRBJ1-1, with 7 bases lining up with TRBD1. Germline V gene lookup returns CDR1 MNHEY and CDR2 SVGAGI. The CDR3 is 15 residues long. V lost 6 bases, J lost 1 base, and 8 bases stayed unmatched. CDR3 coding DNA: TGTGCCAGCAGAGATAGGGACAGTTCGAACACTGAAGCTTTCTTT. Amino acid sequence: CASRDRDSSNTEAFF.

The rearrangement uses TRBV4-2 and TRBJ1-3; no firm D call. CDR1 LGHNA and CDR2 YNFKEQ come from the germline V gene. CDR3 length equals 15 residues. V shed 1 base and J shed 0 bases, with 7 bases lying between them. The CDR3: CASSQAQYSGNTIYF. The DNA for the CDR3 is TGTGCCAGCAGCCAAGCACAGTACTCTGGAAACACCATATATTTT.

This rearrangement joins TRBV18 to TRBJ2-1, with 7 bases identical to TRBD1. Germline CDR1 reads KGHSH; CDR2 reads LQKENI. This CDR3 has 15 residues. Trimming removed 3 bases from V and 8 bases from J; junction bases left unmatched: 10. The CDR3 nucleotides read TGTGCCAGCTCACCCTTTCCGGGACAGTTGCATGAGCAGTTCTTC. It encodes CASSPFPGQLHEQFF. Using reference TRBV18 and TRBJ2-1 for the parts outside the CDR3, the full variable domain is NAGVMQNPRHLVRRRGQEARLRCSPMKGHSHVYWYRQLPEEGLKFMVYLQKENIIDESGMPKERFSAEFPKEGPSILRIQQVVRGDSAAYFCASSPFPGQLHEQFFGPGTRLTVL.

V usage is TRBV19 and J usage is TRBJ1-2; D gene unclear. Germline lookup yields CDR1 LNHDA and CDR2 SQIVND (reference sequence). The CDR3 length is 16 residues. V was trimmed by 1 base and J by 5 bases, leaving 17 bases between them. CDR3 nucleotide sequence: TGTGCCAGTAGTATAGCGACACGGATGAGTTCATATGGCTACACCTTC. It encodes CASSIATRMSSYGYTF.

The chain links TRBV21-1 to TRBJ1-1. TRBV21-1 is described as a pseudogene. The CDR3 extends over 17 amino acids. The CDR3 coding sequence is TGTGCCAGCAGCAAAGTGGCGGGGCCCGTGGAGAACACTGAAGCTTTCTTT. This translates into CASSKVAGPVENTEAFF.

CDR3 sequence (DNA): TGTGCCAGCAGCTTAAAGGGGGCCCACTACGAGCAGTACTTC. The encoded protein is CASSLKGAHYEQYF. J is TRBJ2-7 and V is TRBV11-2; 7 bases agree with TRBD1. This CDR3 has 14 amino acids. CDR1 and CDR2 from the germline V gene are SGHAT and FQNNGV. V was clipped by 2 bases and J by 3 bases; unmatched bases: 4.

This chain joins TRBV30 and TRBJ2-1; D remains unclear. Trimming pared 4 bases from V and 10 bases from J, leaving 11 bases between. CDR3 size: 11 residues. Germline CDR1 reads GTSNPN; CDR2 reads SVGIG (reference sequence). CDR3 DNA: TGTGCCTGGACGGCAGGATTAGAGCAGTTCTTC. Translated: CAWTAGLEQFF. Filled out from reference TRBV30 and TRBJ2-1, the complete variable domain reads SQTIHQWPATLVQPVGSPLSLECTVEGTSNPNLYWYRQAAGRGLQLLFYSVGIGQISSEVPQNLSASRPQDRQFILSSKKLLLSDSGFYLCAWTAGLEQFFGPGTRLTVL.

This sequence joins TRBV7-9 and TRBJ2-2; no definite D call. The V end lost 0 bases, the J end lost 0 bases, and 11 bases lay between the germline ends. The CDR3 spans 17 residues. Looked up from germline, CDR1 is SEHNR and CDR2 is FQNEAQ (reference sequence). The CDR3 here is CASSLALSVANTGELFF. CDR3 coding DNA: TGTGCCAGCAGCTTAGCGCTATCCGTCGCGAACACCGGGGAGCTGTTTTTT. The whole variable domain, remainder taken from reference TRBV7-9 and TRBJ2-2, is DTGVSQNPRHKITKRGQNVTFRCDPISEHNRLYWYRQTLGQGPEFLTYFQNEAQLEKSRLLSDRFSAERPKGSFSTLEIQRTEQGDSAMYLCASSLALSVANTGELFFGEGSRLTVL.

This chain links TRBV5-1 with TRBJ2-2; unclear D gene. CDR1 and CDR2 from the germline V gene are SGHRS and YFSETQ. Trimming cost V 2 bases and J 0 bases, with 11 bases left between them. The CDR3 is 16 residues long. The CDR3 region is CASSFIRGPNTGELFF. In DNA, the CDR3 is TGCGCCAGCAGCTTTATCAGAGGCCCGAACACCGGGGAGCTGTTTTTT.

This chain uses TRBV7-3 with TRBJ1-1; D is possibly TRBD1 (5 bases). This CDR3 has 13 residues. CDR1 and CDR2 from the germline V gene are SGHTA and FQGTGA. Trimming stripped 5 bases from V and 6 bases from J, with 13 bases between. The CDR3 sequence: CASSGGGEAEAFF. The DNA of the CDR3 is TGTGCCAGCAGCGGGGGAGGGGAGGCTGAAGCTTTCTTT. The entire variable domain, with the rest obtained from reference TRBV7-3 and TRBJ1-1, is as follows: GAGVSQTPSNKVTEKGKYVELRCDPISGHTALYWYRQSLGQGPEFLIYFQGTGAADDSGLPNDRFFAVRPEGSVSTLKIQRTERGDSAVYLCASSGGGEAEAFFGQGTRLTVV.

This chain uses TRBV29-1 with TRBJ2-7, with D tentatively TRBD2 (5 bases). The germline CDR1 and CDR2 sequences are SQVTM and ANQGSEA. The germline V and J ends were trimmed by 5 bases and 12 bases, with 23 bases remaining between them. The CDR3 has 13 amino acids. The CDR3 DNA reads as TGCAGCGTTCGCGTTGAAGGGTCGGGAAGAGGGTACTTC. Its protein product is CSVRVEGSGRGYF.

The chain has TRBV5-6 and TRBJ2-7; 8 bases agree with TRBD1. The CDR3 totals 14 residues. Germline V gene sequence: CDR1 SGHDT, CDR2 YYEEEE. Losses at the gene ends were 5 bases for V and 7 bases for J; bases not matched to a gene: 11. The CDR3, as DNA: TGTGCCAGCAGTTTTCCGACAGGGGCGACGGAGCAGTACTTC. This translates into CASSFPTGATEQYF.

The chain links TRBV28 to TRBJ1-2; D is uncertain. The V and J ends lost 10 bases and 7 bases respectively, with 4 bases between them. This CDR3 is 8 amino acids long. Germline V CDR1 and CDR2: MDHEN, SYDVKM. The CDR3 here is CATGGYTF. The CDR3 bases are TGTGCCACCGGTGGCTACACCTTC.

This chain uses TRBV5-1 with TRBJ1-5, with TRBD1 matching over 7 bases. This CDR3 has 13 residues. The germline V gene has CDR1 SGHRS and CDR2 YFSETQ. V lost 1 base and J lost 8; bases outside the gene matches: 3. The CDR3 sequence is CASSLHRGEPQHF. The CDR3 bases are TGCGCCAGCAGCTTGCACAGGGGAGAGCCCCAGCATTTT.

This rearrangement joins TRBV19 to TRBJ1-1, with D perhaps matching TRBD1 (5 bases). Germline V gene data show CDR1 as LNHDA and CDR2 as SQIVND (reference sequence). Trimming cost V 3 bases and J 3 bases, with 11 bases left between them. The CDR3 sequence is 14 residues long. CDR3 bases: TGTGCCAGTAGTATCCAACAGGATTACACTGAAGCTTTCTTT. It encodes CASSIQQDYTEAFF. Together with reference TRBV19 and TRBJ1-1, the CDR3 gives the full variable domain: DGGITQSPKYLFRKEGQNVTLSCEQNLNHDAMYWYRQDPGQGLRLIYYSQIVNDFQKGDIAEGYSVSREKKESFPLTVTSAQKNPTAFYLCASSIQQDYTEAFFGQGTRLTVV.

V is TRBV18 and J is TRBJ2-7; 8 bases align to TRBD2. The CDR3 covers 16 residues. J was trimmed by 1 base and V by 2 bases; bases with no gene match: 7. Germline V lookup: CDR1 KGHSH, CDR2 LQKENI. The DNA of the CDR3 is TGTGCCAGCTCACCAGACGCCGGGGGGGCTTCCTACGAGCAGTACTTC. This codes for CASSPDAGGASYEQYF.

The chain recombines TRBV5-4 with TRBJ1-4, with a possible D match to TRBD1 (5 bases). The CDR3 runs 14 residues. Germline V lookup: CDR1 SGHNT, CDR2 YYREEE (reference sequence). Trimming stripped 0 bases from V and 5 bases from J, with 8 bases between. The CDR3 reads CASSLEAGNEKLFF. DNA of the CDR3: TGTGCCAGCAGCTTGGAGGCAGGGAATGAAAAACTGTTTTTT.

The rearrangement joins TRBV6-1 to TRBJ2-7; 11 nucleotides match TRBD1. The CDR3 is 15 amino acids. The V gene's germline CDR1 is MNHNS and CDR2 SASEGT. The trim removed 3 bases at V and 3 bases at J, leaving 4 bases unmatched. CDR3: CASSDWTGGHYEQYF. CDR3 DNA sequence: TGTGCCAGCAGTGATTGGACAGGGGGCCACTACGAGCAGTACTTC.

The V call is TRBV3-1 (or the pseudogene TRBV3-2), the J call TRBJ1-2; TRBD1 matches at 7 bases. Germline assignment: CDR1 LGHDT and CDR2 YNNKEL (reference sequence). V shed 0 bases and J 8 bases; nucleotides not matched to a gene: 15. CDR3 size: 17 residues. As DNA, the CDR3 is TGTGCCAGCAGCCAAGACCTACACAGGGGACGGTGGTACGGCTACACCTTC. Translated: CASSQDLHRGRWYGYTF.

The chain links TRBV11-3 to TRBJ2-6; 10 positions agree with TRBD1. This CDR3 comprises 19 residues. Germline lookup yields CDR1 SGHNT and CDR2 YENEEA. V was clipped by 5 bases and J by 1 base; unmatched bases: 11. The CDR3 loop reads CASSPGVRDRGSGANVLTF. In DNA, the CDR3 is TGTGCCAGCAGCCCAGGGGTTCGGGACAGGGGATCTGGGGCCAACGTCCTGACTTTC.

The J gene is TRBJ1-6, the V gene TRBV9, with 8 bases aligning to TRBD1. This CDR3 contains 15 residues. The V and J ends lost 0 bases and 8 bases, in that order; junction bases with no gene match: 4. The germline CDR1 and CDR2 sequences are SGDLS and YYNGEE. The CDR3 reads CASSVEGQADSPLHF. For the CDR3, the DNA is TGTGCCAGCAGCGTAGAGGGACAGGCAGATTCACCCCTCCACTTT. Looking up the rest from reference TRBV9 and TRBJ1-6 gives the full variable domain: DSGVTQTPKHLITATGQRVTLRCSPRSGDLSVYWYQQSLDQGLQFLIQYYNGEERAKGNILERFSAQQFPDLHSELNLSSLELGDSALYFCASSVEGQADSPLHFGNGTRLTVT.

The gene calls are TRBV6-5 and TRBJ1-2; 11 bases map to TRBD1. Looked up from germline, CDR1 is MNHEY and CDR2 is SVGAGI. The CDR3 has 14 residues. V gave up 6 bases and J gave up 2 bases; unmatched junction bases: 2. This CDR3 reads CASRRTGGNYGYTF. CDR3 DNA: TGTGCCAGCAGAAGGACAGGGGGCAACTATGGCTACACCTTC.

This chain links TRBV19 with TRBJ1-1; 9 bases map to TRBD1. V shed 5 bases, J shed 3 bases, and the junction held 4 bases outside the gene matches. Per the germline V gene, CDR1 is LNHDA and CDR2 is SQIVND (reference sequence). This CDR3 is 14 amino acids long. CDR3 sequence reads: CASSVGQGYTEAFF. In DNA, the CDR3 is TGTGCCAGTAGTGTGGGACAGGGATACACTGAAGCTTTCTTT.

This sequence joins TRBV4-1 and TRBJ2-3, with no clear D. V was pared by 0 bases and J by 2 bases, with 9 bases between. The CDR3 has 15 amino acids. CDR1 is MGHRA and CDR2 is YSYEKL in the germline V gene. The CDR3 DNA reads as TGCGCCAGCAGCCAAGAACGAGCGAACACAGATACGCAGTATTTT. Translating gives CASSQERANTDTQYF.